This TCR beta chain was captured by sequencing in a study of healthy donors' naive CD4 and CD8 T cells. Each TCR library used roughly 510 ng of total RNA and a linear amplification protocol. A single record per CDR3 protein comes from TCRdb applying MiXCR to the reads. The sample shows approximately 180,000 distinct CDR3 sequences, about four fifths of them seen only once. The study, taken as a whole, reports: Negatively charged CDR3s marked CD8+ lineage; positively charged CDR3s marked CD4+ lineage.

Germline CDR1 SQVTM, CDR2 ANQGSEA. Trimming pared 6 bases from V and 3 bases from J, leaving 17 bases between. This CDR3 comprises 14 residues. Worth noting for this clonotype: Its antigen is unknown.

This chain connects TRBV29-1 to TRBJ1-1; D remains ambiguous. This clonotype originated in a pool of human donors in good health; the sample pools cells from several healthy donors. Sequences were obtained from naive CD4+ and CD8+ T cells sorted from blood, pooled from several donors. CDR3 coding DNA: TGCAGCGTCGCCCGACTGCTCGGGGACACTGAAGCTTTCTTT. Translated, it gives CSVARLLGDTEAFF.